This TCR beta chain was identified in a study of T cell changes during pregnancy in multiple sclerosis. The repertoire was sequenced with immunoSEQ multiplex PCR; TCRdb's copy has only in-frame clones and lacks some. The sample includes tens of thousands of clones, 85% to 95% of them seen just once. The CDR3 sequence is 15 residues long. With 2 bases clipped from V and 2 bases from J, the junction kept 3 bases outside the gene matches. The germline V gene encodes CDR1 MNHEY and CDR2 SVGAGI. The chain carries TRBV6-5 and TRBJ1-3; 7 nucleotides match TRBD1. The specimen was peripheral blood, collected after pregnancy. This clonotype originated in a female donor with multiple sclerosis, enrolled in a pregnancy study. The CDR3, as DNA: TGTGCCAGCAGTTACAGGGGGCTAACTGGAAACACCATATATTTT. This encodes CASSYRGLTGNTIYF.